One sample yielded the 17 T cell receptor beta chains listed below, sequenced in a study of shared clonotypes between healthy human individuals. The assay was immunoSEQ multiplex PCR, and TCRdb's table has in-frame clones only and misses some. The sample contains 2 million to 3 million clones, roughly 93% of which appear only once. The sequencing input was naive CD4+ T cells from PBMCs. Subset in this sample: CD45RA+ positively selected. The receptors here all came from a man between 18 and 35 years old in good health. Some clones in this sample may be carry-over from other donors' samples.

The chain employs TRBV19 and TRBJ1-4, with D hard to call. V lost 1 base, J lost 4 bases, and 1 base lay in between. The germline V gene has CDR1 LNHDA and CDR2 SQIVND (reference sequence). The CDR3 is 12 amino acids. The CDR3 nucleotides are TGTGCCAGTAGTATAGGTAATGAAAAACTGTTTTTT. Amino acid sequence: CASSIGNEKLFF.

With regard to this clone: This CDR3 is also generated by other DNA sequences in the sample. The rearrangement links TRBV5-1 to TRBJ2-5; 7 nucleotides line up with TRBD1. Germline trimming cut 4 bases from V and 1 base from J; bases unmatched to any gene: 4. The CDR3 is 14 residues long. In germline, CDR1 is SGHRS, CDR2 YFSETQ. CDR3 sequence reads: CASSGRTGQETQYF. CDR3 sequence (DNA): TGCGCCAGCAGCGGGCGGACAGGCCAAGAGACCCAGTACTTC.

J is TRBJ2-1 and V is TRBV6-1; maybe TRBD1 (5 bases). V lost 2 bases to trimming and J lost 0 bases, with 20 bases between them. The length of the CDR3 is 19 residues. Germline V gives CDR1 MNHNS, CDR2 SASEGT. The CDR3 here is CASSEYSTRAFSSYNEQFF. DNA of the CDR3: TGTGCCAGCAGTGAATATTCTACCAGGGCTTTCTCCTCCTACAATGAGCAGTTCTTC.

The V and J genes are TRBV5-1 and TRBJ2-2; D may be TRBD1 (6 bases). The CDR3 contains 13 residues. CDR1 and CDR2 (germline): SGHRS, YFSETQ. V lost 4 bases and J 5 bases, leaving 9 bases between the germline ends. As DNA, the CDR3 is TGCGCCAGCAGCGCGGACAGAACCGGGGAGCTGTTTTTT. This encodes CASSADRTGELFF.

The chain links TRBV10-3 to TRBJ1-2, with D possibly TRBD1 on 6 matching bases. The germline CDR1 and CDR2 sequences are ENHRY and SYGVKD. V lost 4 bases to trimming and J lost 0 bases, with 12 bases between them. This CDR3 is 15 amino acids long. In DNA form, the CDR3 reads TGTGCCATCAGTGCGGGGGACAAAACTAACTATGGCTACACCTTC. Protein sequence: CAISAGDKTNYGYTF.

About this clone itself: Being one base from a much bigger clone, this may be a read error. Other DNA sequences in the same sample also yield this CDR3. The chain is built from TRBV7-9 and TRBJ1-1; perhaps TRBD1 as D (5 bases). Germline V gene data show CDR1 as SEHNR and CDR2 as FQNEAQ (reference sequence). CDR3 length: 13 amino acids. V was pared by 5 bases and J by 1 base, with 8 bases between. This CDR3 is CASSLQENTEAFF. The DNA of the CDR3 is TGTGCCAGCAGCCTACAGGAGAACACTGAAGCTTTCTTT.

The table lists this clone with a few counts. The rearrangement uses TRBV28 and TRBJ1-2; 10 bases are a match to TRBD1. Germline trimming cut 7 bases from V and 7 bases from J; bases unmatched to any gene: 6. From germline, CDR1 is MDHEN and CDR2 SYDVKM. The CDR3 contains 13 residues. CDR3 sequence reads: CASNLGQGPGYTF. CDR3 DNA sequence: TGTGCCAGCAACCTGGGACAGGGGCCTGGCTACACCTTC.

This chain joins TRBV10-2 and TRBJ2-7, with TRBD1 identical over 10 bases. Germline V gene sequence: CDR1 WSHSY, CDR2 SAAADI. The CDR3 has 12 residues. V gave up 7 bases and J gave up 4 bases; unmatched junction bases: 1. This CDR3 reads CASKDRGYEQYF. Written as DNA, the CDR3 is TGCGCCAGCAAGGACAGGGGGTACGAGCAGTACTTC.

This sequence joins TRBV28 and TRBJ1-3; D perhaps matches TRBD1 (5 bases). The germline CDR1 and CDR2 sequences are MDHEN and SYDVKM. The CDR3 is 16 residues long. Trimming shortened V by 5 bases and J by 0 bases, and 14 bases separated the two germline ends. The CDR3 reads CASSPTQGSSGNTIYF. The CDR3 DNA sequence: TGTGCCAGCAGTCCAACCCAGGGTAGCTCTGGAAACACCATATATTTT. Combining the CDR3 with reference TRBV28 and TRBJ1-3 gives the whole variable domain DVKVTQSSRYLVKRTGEKVFLECVQDMDHENMFWYRQDPGLGLRLIYFSYDVKMKEKGDIPEGYSVSREKKERFSLILESASTNQTSMYLCASSPTQGSSGNTIYFGEGSWLTVV.

The CDR3 reads CASSFTSSPAETQYF. In DNA form, the CDR3 reads TGTGCCAGCAGCTTCACTAGCTCTCCTGCAGAGACCCAGTACTTC. This sequence joins TRBV11-2 and TRBJ2-5; possible D gene TRBD2, 6 bases. Trimming stripped 3 bases from V and 4 bases from J, with 15 bases between. Germline V gene sequence: CDR1 SGHAT, CDR2 FQNNGV. The CDR3 runs 15 residues.

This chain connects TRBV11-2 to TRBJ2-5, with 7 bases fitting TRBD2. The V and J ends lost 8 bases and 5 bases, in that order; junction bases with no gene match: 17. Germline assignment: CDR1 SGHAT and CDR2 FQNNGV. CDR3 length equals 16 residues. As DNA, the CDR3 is TGTGCCAGCCAGGGCGGGCGGGAGAGTCTCTGGGAGACCCAGTACTTC. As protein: CASQGGRESLWETQYF.

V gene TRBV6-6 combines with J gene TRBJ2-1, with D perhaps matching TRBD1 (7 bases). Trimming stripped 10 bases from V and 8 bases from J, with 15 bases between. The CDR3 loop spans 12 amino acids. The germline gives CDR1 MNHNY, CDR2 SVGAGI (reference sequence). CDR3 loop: CATRGGGDEQFF. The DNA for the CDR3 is TGTGCCACTAGAGGGGGCGGGGATGAGCAGTTCTTC.

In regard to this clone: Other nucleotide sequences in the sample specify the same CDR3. For the CDR3, the DNA is TGTGCCAGCAGCCCGGACCGGAATGAGCAGTTCTTC. Its protein is CASSPDRNEQFF. This rearrangement joins TRBV11-2 to TRBJ2-1; D is ambiguous. Germline loops: CDR1 SGHAT, CDR2 FQNNGV. This CDR3 spans 12 amino acids. V lost 5 bases and J lost 7, with 9 bases in between.

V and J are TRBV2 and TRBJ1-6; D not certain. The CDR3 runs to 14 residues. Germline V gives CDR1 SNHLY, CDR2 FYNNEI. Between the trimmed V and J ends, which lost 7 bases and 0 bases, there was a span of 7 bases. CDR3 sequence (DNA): TGTGCCAGCAACCGTAACTCCTATAATTCACCCCTCCACTTT. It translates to CASNRNSYNSPLHF.

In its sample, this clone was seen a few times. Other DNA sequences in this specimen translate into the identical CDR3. CDR3 bases: TGCGCCAGCAGCCCCGGACAGGGAAACACTGAAGCTTTCTTT. It translates to CASSPGQGNTEAFF. The chain couples TRBV5-1 to TRBJ1-1, with TRBD1 identical over 8 bases. After removal of 4 bases from V and 2 bases from J, the junction contained 4 bases not matched to a gene. The germline gives CDR1 SGHRS, CDR2 YFSETQ. The CDR3 has 14 residues.

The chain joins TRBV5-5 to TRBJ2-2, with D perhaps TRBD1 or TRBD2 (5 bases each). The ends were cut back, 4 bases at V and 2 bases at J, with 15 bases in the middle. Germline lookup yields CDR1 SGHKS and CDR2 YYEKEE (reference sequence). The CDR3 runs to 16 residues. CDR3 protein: CASSQRDGINTGELFF. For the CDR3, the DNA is TGTGCCAGCAGCCAGAGGGACGGCATCAACACCGGGGAGCTGTTTTTT.

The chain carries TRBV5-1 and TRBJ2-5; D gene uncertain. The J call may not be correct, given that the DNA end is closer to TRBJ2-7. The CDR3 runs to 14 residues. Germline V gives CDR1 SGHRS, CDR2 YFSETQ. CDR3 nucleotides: TGCGCCAGCAGCCGTGACGTGGCTTACTACGAGCAGTACTTC. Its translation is CASSRDVAYYEQYF.